This T cell receptor (beta chain) was observed in a study of cytomegalovirus exposure and HLA in healthy donors. In regard to this clone: Antigen specificity is unknown.

The study, taken as a whole, reports: What a later analysis reportedly showed was that an Asian-associated ancestry cluster had fewer N-insertions than the approximately 700-donor mean. Earlier analysis looked at TCR beta V segments, and most were productive about 90% or about 30% of the time.

Each donor's status was that of a healthy bone marrow donor. The PCR ran on 60 Vbeta and 13 Jbeta primers. Assay used: immunoSEQ multiplex PCR; TCRdb lists only in-frame clones, some missing. Of under 200,000 clones listed, around 90% are singletons. The CDR3 is 13 amino acids. The germline gives CDR1 KGHSH, CDR2 LQKENI. V gave up 4 bases and J gave up 1 base, with 7 bases separating them. The sample comprised PBMCs. This rearrangement joins TRBV18 to TRBJ1-1, with D possibly matching TRBD1 (5 bases). This TCR came from a young woman in good health and CMV-seronegative. DNA for the CDR3: TGTGCCAGCTCACTGACAGCGAACACTGAAGCTTTCTTT. It is translated as CASSLTANTEAFF.